A single sample gave rise to the 6 T cell receptor beta chains below, sequenced in a study of T cell repertoires in cytomegalovirus infection. Each CDR3 protein gets one entry after TCRdb re-called the reads with MiXCR. The sample includes 150,000 to 200,000 distinct CDR3 sequences, roughly 18% of them seen just once. The sequencing sample was made of CD8+ T cells from PBMCs. Source of these receptors: a human donor in good health (CMV status not recorded). Some clones in this sample may be carry-over from other donors' samples.

This rearrangement joins TRBV7-4 to TRBJ1-5; the D gene is possibly TRBD1 (6 bases). The CDR3 consists of 16 residues. V lost 2 bases and J 6 bases, leaving 17 bases between the germline ends. Germline CDR1 is SGHVT and CDR2 is SQSDAQ. The CDR3 sequence: CASSLKQDRWGQPQHF. The CDR3 nucleotides read TGTGCCAGCAGCTTAAAACAAGACAGGTGGGGTCAGCCCCAGCATTTT.

The chain couples TRBV7-2 to TRBJ2-1; TRBD1 might be the D (6 bases). There are 17 residues in the CDR3. Germline CDR1 SGHTA, CDR2 FQGNSA. V lost 5 bases, J lost 8 bases, and 25 bases lay in between. The CDR3 bases are TGTGCCAGCAGCCGCGAGCTGGGCGGAAGGGGGTTGGATGAGCAGTTCTTC. Protein: CASSRELGGRGLDEQFF.

CDR3 coding DNA: TGTGCCAGCACGGCAGGTAGCTCCTACAATGAGCAGTTCTTC. Protein product: CASTAGSSYNEQFF. The rearrangement links TRBV27 to TRBJ2-1; D ambiguous. Trimming cost V 7 bases and J 0 bases, with 10 bases left between them. There are 14 residues in the CDR3. Germline V gives CDR1 MNHEY, CDR2 SMNVEV (reference sequence).

The V gene is TRBV29-1, the J gene TRBJ2-5; D is uncertain. Trimming took off 3 bases at V and 4 bases at J, with 6 bases between the two ends. The CDR3 is 11 residues long. Looked up from germline, CDR1 is SQVTM and CDR2 is ANQGSEA. The CDR3: CSVEARETQYF. CDR3 DNA: TGCAGCGTTGAGGCTAGAGAGACCCAGTACTTC.

This clonotype was counted between two and nine times. This chain links TRBV12-3 or TRBV12-4 with TRBJ2-1, with 8 bases matching TRBD2. This CDR3 has 13 amino acids. V trimming: 7 bases; J trimming: 4 bases; junction bases outside the gene matches: 3. CDR3 amino acids: CASTSSGYNEQFF. Here the CDR3 DNA reads TGTGCCAGCACCTCTAGCGGGTACAATGAGCAGTTCTTC.

The rearrangement links TRBV7-6 to TRBJ2-7; unclear D gene. V shed 3 bases and J shed 2 bases, with 14 bases lying between them. Per germline, CDR1 SGHVS and CDR2 FNYEAQ. CDR3 length equals 15 residues. The CDR3 region is CASSLGRAVTYEQYF. The CDR3 nucleotides read TGTGCCAGCAGCTTGGGCCGGGCGGTTACCTACGAGCAGTACTTC. The variable domain in full, completed from reference TRBV7-6 and TRBJ2-7, reads GAGVSQSPRYKVTKRGQDVALRCDPISGHVSLYWYRQALGQGPEFLTYFNYEAQQDKSGLPNDRFSAERPEGSISTLTIQRTEQRDSAMYRCASSLGRAVTYEQYFGPGTRLTVT.